The 6 T cell receptor beta chains below come from one sample, sequenced in a study of blood T cell repertoires in COVID-19. Assay used: immunoSEQ multiplex PCR; TCRdb lists only in-frame clones, some missing. The data hold 200,000 to 300,000 clones, with roughly four fifths observed a single time. The specimen sequenced was PBMCs or T cells enriched from blood (not recorded which). Every receptor here comes from a woman aged 40 to 50 who had been exposed to COVID-19.

The V gene is TRBV27, the J gene TRBJ1-2; 11 bases agree with TRBD1. This CDR3 has 18 amino acids. V shed 0 bases, J shed 3 bases, and the junction held 9 bases outside the gene matches. CDR1 and CDR2 from the germline V gene are MNHEY and SMNVEV (reference sequence). The CDR3 reads CASSLSIPGQGAYYGYTF. The DNA of the CDR3 is TGTGCCAGCAGTTTATCGATTCCCGGACAGGGGGCCTACTATGGCTACACCTTC.

The J gene is TRBJ1-6, the V gene TRBV5-1; 10 bases align to TRBD1. The germline gives CDR1 SGHRS, CDR2 YFSETQ. The CDR3 spans 14 residues. Unmatched junction bases numbered 3, after V lost 3 bases and J lost 9 bases. The CDR3 region is CASSSGQGFSPLHF. The CDR3 DNA is TGCGCCAGCAGCTCGGGACAGGGGTTTTCACCCCTCCACTTT.

This chain links TRBV27 with TRBJ2-1; 7 nucleotides agree with TRBD1. The CDR3 length is 15 residues. Germline V gene lookup returns CDR1 MNHEY and CDR2 SMNVEV (reference sequence). With 6 bases clipped from V and 0 bases from J, the junction kept 5 bases outside the gene matches. The CDR3 protein is CASSQGQSSYNEQFF. CDR3 DNA sequence: TGTGCCAGCAGCCAGGGACAGAGCTCCTACAATGAGCAGTTCTTC.

The chain links TRBV10-2 to TRBJ1-6; 7 bases line up with TRBD1. Trimming at V came to 0 bases and at J to 8 bases, leaving 1 base not matched to a gene. CDR3 size: 14 residues. Germline V gene lookup returns CDR1 WSHSY and CDR2 SAAADI. The CDR3 nucleotides are TGCGCCAGCAGTGAGTCTGGACAGGATTCACCCCTCCACTTT. Amino acids: CASSESGQDSPLHF.

V and J are TRBV7-8 and TRBJ1-4; 8 bases match TRBD1. Per germline, CDR1 SGHVS and CDR2 FQNEAQ. The CDR3 consists of 14 residues. The V gene end was trimmed by 5 bases and the J gene end by 7 bases; junction bases not matched to a gene: 6. The CDR3 DNA follows: TGTGCCAGCAGCCCGGGACAGGTCGGTGAAAAACTGTTTTTT. Translated, it gives CASSPGQVGEKLFF.

For the CDR3, the DNA is TGTGCCAGCAGCGTGGGGACAGAGAAGCTCCGAGGCTACACCTTC. This translates into CASSVGTEKLRGYTF. The chain links TRBV5-4 to TRBJ1-2; TRBD1 matches at 7 bases. This CDR3 spans 15 amino acids. Losses at the gene ends were 4 bases for V and 8 bases for J; bases not matched to a gene: 14. Germline V gives CDR1 SGHNT, CDR2 YYREEE (reference sequence).